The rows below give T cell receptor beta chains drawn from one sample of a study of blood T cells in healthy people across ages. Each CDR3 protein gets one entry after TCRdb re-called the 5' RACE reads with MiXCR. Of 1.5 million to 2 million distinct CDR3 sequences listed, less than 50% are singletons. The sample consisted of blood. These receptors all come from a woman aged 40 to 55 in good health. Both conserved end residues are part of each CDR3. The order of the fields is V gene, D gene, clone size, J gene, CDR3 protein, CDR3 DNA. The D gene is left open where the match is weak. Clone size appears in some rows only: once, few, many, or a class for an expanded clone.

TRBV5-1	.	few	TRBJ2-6	CASSLPDSEAANVLTF	TGCGCCAGCAGCTTGCCGGACAGCGAGGCGGCCAACGTCCTGACTTTC
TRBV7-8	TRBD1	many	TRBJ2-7	CASSGDRVYEQYF	TGTGCCAGCAGTGGGGACAGGGTCTACGAGCAGTACTTC
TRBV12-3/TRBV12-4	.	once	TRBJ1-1	CASTQGPNTEAFF	TGTGCCAGCACCCAGGGCCCGAACACTGAAGCTTTCTTT
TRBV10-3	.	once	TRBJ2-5	CATGGGANQETQYF	TGTGCCACTGGGGGGGGGGCCAACCAAGAGACCCAGTACTTC
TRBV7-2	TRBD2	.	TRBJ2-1	CASSFNPTSGGGNEQFF	TGTGCCAGCAGCTTTAACCCCACTAGCGGGGGAGGGAATGAGCAGTTCTTC
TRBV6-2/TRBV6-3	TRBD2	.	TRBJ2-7	CASTRLLAGDYEQYF	TGTGCCAGCACCAGATTACTAGCGGGGGACTACGAGCAGTACTTC
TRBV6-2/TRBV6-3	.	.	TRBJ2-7	CASTKQGPLYEQYF	TGTGCCAGCACAAAACAGGGCCCGCTCTACGAGCAGTACTTC
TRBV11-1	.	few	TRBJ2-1	CASSLDPSGGAQRSSYNEQFF	TGTGCCAGCAGCTTAGACCCATCCGGTGGGGCCCAGCGGAGCTCCTACAATGAGCAGTTCTTC
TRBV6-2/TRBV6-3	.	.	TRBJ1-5	CASCTGTHQPQHF	TGTGCCAGTTGTACAGGGACGCATCAGCCCCAGCATTTT
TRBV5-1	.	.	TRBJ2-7	CASRDPDRFSYEQYF	TGCGCCAGCAGGGACCCCGACAGGTTCTCCTACGAGCAGTACTTC
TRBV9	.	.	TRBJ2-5	CASAGNQETQYF	TGTGCCAGCGCGGGGAATCAAGAGACCCAGTACTTC
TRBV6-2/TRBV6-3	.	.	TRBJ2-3	CASSYGGTFLSTDTQYF	TGTGCCAGCAGTTACGGGGGAACCTTCCTTAGCACAGATACGCAGTATTTT
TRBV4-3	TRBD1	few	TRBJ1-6	CASSQRTGPSPLHF	TGCGCCAGCAGCCAAAGGACAGGACCCTCACCCCTCCACTTT
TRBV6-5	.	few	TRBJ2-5	CASSYEIRGETQYF	TGTGCCAGCAGCTACGAAATTAGAGGGGAGACCCAGTACTTC
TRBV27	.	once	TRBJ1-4	CASSFRPVATNEKLFF	TGTGCCAGCAGTTTCCGCCCCGTTGCAACTAATGAAAAACTGTTTTTT
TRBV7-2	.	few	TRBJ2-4	CASSSNVPGEQYF	TGTGCCAGCAGCTCAAATGTCCCGGGGGAGCAGTACTTC
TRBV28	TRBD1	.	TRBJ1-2	CASFTGADGYTF	TGTGCCAGCTTCACAGGGGCGGATGGCTACACCTTC
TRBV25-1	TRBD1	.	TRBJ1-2	CASSESGQGGYGYTF	TGTGCCAGCAGTGAATCGGGACAGGGTGGTTATGGCTACACCTTC
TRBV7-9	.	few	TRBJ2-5	CASSLALMVEGGQYF	TGTGCCAGCAGCTTAGCGTTGATGGTAGAGGGCGGGCAGTACTTC
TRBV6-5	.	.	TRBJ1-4	CASRRKAREKLFF	TGTGCCAGCAGACGTAAAGCAAGGGAAAAACTGTTTTTT
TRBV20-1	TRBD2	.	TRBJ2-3	CSARIAGGSSTDTQYF	TGCAGTGCTAGGATAGCGGGGGGTTCTAGCACAGATACGCAGTATTTT
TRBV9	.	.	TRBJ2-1	CASSVSGVGNEQFF	TGTGCCAGCAGCGTTTCAGGGGTTGGCAATGAGCAGTTCTTC
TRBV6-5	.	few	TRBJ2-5	CASSYLQRQETQYF	TGTGCCAGCAGTTACCTCCAACGCCAAGAGACCCAGTACTTC